These 7 T cell receptor beta chains share one sample of origin, sequenced in a study of blood T cell repertoires in COVID-19. TCRdb keeps only in-frame clones here, not all; method: immunoSEQ multiplex PCR. The repertoire has approximately 100,000 clones, less than 85% of them found once; the top ten carry 11% to 15%. The sample comprised peripheral blood. The receptors stem from a woman aged 55-69 years with acute or convalescent COVID-19.

The chain employs TRBV7-9 and TRBJ1-2; TRBD1 matches at 11 bases. After removal of 3 bases from V and 8 bases from J, the junction contained 2 bases not matched to a gene. Germline V gives CDR1 SEHNR, CDR2 FQNEAQ (reference sequence). The CDR3 has 13 residues. The CDR3: CASSLDRGQGYTF. DNA of the CDR3: TGTGCCAGCAGCTTGGACAGGGGGCAAGGCTACACCTTC.

The chain joins TRBV6-1 to TRBJ2-7; a possible D gene is TRBD1 (6 bases). The CDR3 runs to 16 residues. The germline CDR1 and CDR2 sequences are MNHNS and SASEGT. V gave up 2 bases and J gave up 1 base, with 15 bases separating them. The CDR3 region is CASSEKIDRYSYEQYF. The CDR3 DNA sequence: TGTGCCAGCAGTGAAAAAATTGACAGGTATTCCTACGAGCAGTACTTC.

The chain combines TRBV27 with TRBJ2-1, with TRBD2 matching 16 bases. The V gene end was trimmed by 5 bases and the J gene end by 6 bases; junction bases not matched to a gene: 10. The CDR3 has 18 residues. The germline gives CDR1 MNHEY, CDR2 SMNVEV (reference sequence). CDR3 DNA sequence: TGTGCCAGCAGTATCATCGGGACTAGCGGGAGGGCCGGCAATGAGCAGTTCTTC. Its translation: CASSIIGTSGRAGNEQFF.

The V call is TRBV19, the J call TRBJ2-1, with 14 positions matching TRBD2. Losses at the gene ends were 7 bases for V and 8 bases for J; bases not matched to a gene: 7. Germline V gene lookup returns CDR1 LNHDA and CDR2 SQIVND (reference sequence). The CDR3 runs 15 residues. The CDR3 DNA sequence: TGTGCCAGTACCCTGACTAGCGGGAGGGCGGATGAGCAGTTCTTC. This gives the protein CASTLTSGRADEQFF. Complete variable domain (other parts from reference TRBV19 and TRBJ2-1): DGGITQSPKYLFRKEGQNVTLSCEQNLNHDAMYWYRQDPGQGLRLIYYSQIVNDFQKGDIAEGYSVSREKKESFPLTVTSAQKNPTAFYLCASTLTSGRADEQFFGPGTRLTVL.

The rearrangement uses TRBV5-1 and TRBJ2-3, with a weak D call TRBD1 (6 bases). V was shortened by 1 base and J by 2 bases, with 17 bases between the two germline ends. In germline, CDR1 is SGHRS, CDR2 YFSETQ. This CDR3 spans 17 amino acids. The CDR3 nucleotides are TGCGCCAGCAGCTTGAACCCCCCCGGGGACAACACAGATACGCAGTATTTT. Encoded protein: CASSLNPPGDNTDTQYF.

This rearrangement joins TRBV29-1 to TRBJ1-2; D gene ambiguous. CDR3 size: 15 residues. With 3 bases removed from V and 5 bases from J, the gap between germline ends came to 19 bases. Germline V gene data show CDR1 as SQVTM and CDR2 as ANQGSEA. This CDR3 reads CSVDQAAGLGYGYTF. Here the CDR3 DNA reads TGCAGCGTTGACCAAGCGGCAGGCCTTGGGTATGGCTACACCTTC.

This chain uses TRBV15 with TRBJ1-1; D is perhaps TRBD1 (6 bases). CDR3 length: 16 residues. Deletions cut 0 bases from V and 1 base from J, with 12 bases between. Germline loops: CDR1 LNHNV, CDR2 YYDKDF (reference sequence). The CDR3 sequence is CATSRDMGQPNTEAFF. Written as DNA, the CDR3 is TGTGCCACCAGCAGAGATATGGGACAACCGAACACTGAAGCTTTCTTT.